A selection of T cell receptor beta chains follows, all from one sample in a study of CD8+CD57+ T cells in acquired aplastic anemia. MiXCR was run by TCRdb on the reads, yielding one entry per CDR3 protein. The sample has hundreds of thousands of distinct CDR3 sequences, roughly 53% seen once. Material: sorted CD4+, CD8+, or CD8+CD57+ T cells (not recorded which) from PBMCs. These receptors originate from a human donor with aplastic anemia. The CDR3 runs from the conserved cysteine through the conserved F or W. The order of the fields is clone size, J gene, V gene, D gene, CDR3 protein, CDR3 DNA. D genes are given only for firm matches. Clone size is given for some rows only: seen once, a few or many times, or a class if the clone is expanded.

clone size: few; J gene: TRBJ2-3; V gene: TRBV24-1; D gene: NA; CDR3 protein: CATSDPTGPDTQYF; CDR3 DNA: TGTGCCACCAGTGATCCAACGGGCCCAGATACGCAGTATTTT
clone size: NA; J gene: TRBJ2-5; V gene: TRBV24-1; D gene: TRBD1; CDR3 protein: CATSDSRTGGETQYF; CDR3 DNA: TGTGCCACCAGTGATTCCCGGACAGGGGGAGAGACCCAGTACTTC
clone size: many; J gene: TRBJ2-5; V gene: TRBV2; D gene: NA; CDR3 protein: CASSYSVETQYF; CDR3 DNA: TGTGCCAGCAGTTATAGCGTAGAGACCCAGTACTTC
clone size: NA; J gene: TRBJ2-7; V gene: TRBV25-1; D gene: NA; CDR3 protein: CASSEGEQYF; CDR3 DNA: TGTGCCAGCAGTGAGGGAGAGCAGTACTTC
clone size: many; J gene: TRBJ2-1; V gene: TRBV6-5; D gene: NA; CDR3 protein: CASTEVGNEQFF; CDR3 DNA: TGTGCCAGCACCGAGGTGGGGAATGAGCAGTTCTTC
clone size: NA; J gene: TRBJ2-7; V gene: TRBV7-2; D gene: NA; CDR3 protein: CASRLGRGHYEQYF; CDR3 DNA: TGTGCCAGCAGGCTAGGAAGGGGCCACTACGAGCAGTACTTC
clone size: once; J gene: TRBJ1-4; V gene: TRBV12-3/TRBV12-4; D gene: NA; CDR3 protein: CASGGRSEKLFF; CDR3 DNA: TGTGCCAGCGGCGGACGGTCTGAAAAACTGTTTTTT
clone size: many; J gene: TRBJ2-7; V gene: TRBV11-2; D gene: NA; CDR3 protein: CASSSGGSGEQYF; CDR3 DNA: TGTGCCAGCAGCTCCGGGGGCTCGGGCGAGCAGTACTTC
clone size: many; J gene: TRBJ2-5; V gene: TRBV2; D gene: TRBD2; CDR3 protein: CASSELSGRGQETQYF; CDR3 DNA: TGTGCCAGCAGTGAGTTGTCGGGGAGGGGTCAAGAGACCCAGTACTTC
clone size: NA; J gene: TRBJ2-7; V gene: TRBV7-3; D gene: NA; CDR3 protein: CASSPPPRGRNYEQYF; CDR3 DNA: TGTGCCAGCAGCCCCCCCCCGCGGGGCCGCAACTACGAGCAGTACTTC
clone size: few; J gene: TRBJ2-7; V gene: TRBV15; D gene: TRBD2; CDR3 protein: CATSTGLAGAYEQYF; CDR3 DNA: TGTGCCACCAGCACCGGACTAGCGGGCGCATACGAGCAGTACTTC
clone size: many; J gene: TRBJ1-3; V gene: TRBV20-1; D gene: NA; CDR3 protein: CSGTGLGNTIYF; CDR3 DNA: TGCAGTGGAACAGGGTTAGGAAACACCATATATTTT
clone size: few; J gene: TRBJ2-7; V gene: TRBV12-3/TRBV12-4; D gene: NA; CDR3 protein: CASSLQASYEQYF; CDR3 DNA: TGTGCCAGCAGTCTCCAGGCTAGCTACGAGCAGTACTTC
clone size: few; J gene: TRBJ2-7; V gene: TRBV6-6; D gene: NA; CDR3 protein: CASSYSLPGNEQYF; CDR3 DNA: TGTGCCAGCAGTTACTCGCTGCCCGGGAACGAGCAGTACTTC
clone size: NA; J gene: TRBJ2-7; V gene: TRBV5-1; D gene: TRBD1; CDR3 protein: CASSLEWAGGYEQYF; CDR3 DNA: TGTGCCAGCAGCTTGGAGTGGGCAGGGGGATACGAGCAGTACTTC
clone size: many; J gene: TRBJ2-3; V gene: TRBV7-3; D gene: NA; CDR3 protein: CASSFSGGSDTQYF; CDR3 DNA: TGTGCCAGCAGCTTTAGCGGAGGTTCAGATACGCAGTATTTT
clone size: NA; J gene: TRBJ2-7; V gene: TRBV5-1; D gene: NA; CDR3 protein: CASSPPFAGEDTQYF; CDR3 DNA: TGTGCCAGCAGCCCCCCCTTTGCTGGCGAAGATACGCAGTACTTC
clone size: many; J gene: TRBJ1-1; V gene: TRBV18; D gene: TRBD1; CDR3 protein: CASSQATGPNTEAFF; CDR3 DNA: TGTGCCAGCTCACAAGCGACAGGGCCAAACACTGAAGCTTTCTTT
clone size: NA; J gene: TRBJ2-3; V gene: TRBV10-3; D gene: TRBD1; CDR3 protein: CASSYGQGSDTQYF; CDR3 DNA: TGTGCCAGCAGTTACGGACAGGGGTCAGATACGCAGTATTTT
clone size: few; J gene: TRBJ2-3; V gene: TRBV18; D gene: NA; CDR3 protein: CASSPGVSDTQYF; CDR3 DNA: TGTGCCAGCTCACCCGGGGTCTCTGATACGCAGTATTTT
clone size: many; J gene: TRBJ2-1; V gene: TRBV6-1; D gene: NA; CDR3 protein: CASSDNEQFF; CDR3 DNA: TGTGCCAGCAGTGACAATGAGCAGTTCTTC
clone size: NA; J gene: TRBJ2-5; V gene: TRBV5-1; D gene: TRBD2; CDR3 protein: CASTSGLAGGETQYF; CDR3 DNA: TGCGCCAGCACCTCCGGGCTAGCGGGAGGGGAGACCCAGTACTTC
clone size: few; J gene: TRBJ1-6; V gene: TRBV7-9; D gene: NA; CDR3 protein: CASSLGGGSNSPLHF; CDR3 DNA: TGTGCCAGCAGCCTAGGGGGAGGGAGTAATTCACCCCTCCACTTT
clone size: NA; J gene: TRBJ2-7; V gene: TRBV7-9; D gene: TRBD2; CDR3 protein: CASSLVAGGAEQYF; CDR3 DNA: TGTGCCAGCAGCTTAGTAGCGGGAGGTGCCGAGCAGTACTTC
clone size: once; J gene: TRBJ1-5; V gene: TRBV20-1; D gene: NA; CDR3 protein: CSARDTSQPQHF; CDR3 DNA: TGCAGTGCTAGAGATACTTCTCAGCCCCAGCATTTT
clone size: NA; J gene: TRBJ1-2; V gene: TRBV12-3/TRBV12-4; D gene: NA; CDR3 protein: CASSPLGEGHYGYTF; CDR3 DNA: TGTGCCAGCAGTCCCCTGGGCGAAGGACACTATGGCTACACCTTC
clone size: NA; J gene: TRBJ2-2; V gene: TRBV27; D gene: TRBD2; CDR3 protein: CASSLRGAGELFF; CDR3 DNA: TGTGCCAGCAGTTTACGGGGGGCCGGGGAGCTGTTTTTT